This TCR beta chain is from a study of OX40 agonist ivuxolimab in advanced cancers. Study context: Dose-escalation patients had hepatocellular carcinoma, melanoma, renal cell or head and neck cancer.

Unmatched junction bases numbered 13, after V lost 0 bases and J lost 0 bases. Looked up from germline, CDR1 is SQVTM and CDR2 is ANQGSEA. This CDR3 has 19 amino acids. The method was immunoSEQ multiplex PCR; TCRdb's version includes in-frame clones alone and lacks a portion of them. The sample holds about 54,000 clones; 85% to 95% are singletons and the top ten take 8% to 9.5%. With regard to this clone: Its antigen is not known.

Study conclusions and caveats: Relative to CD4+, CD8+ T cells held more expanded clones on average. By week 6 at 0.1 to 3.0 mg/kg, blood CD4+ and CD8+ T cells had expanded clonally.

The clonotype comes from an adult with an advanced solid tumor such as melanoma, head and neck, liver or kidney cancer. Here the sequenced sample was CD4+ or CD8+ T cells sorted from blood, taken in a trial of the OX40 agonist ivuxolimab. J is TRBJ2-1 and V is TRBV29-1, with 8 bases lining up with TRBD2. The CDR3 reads CSVEEGSILAASSYNEQFF. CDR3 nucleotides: TGCAGCGTTGAAGAAGGATCCATACTAGCGGCGAGCTCCTACAATGAGCAGTTCTTC.